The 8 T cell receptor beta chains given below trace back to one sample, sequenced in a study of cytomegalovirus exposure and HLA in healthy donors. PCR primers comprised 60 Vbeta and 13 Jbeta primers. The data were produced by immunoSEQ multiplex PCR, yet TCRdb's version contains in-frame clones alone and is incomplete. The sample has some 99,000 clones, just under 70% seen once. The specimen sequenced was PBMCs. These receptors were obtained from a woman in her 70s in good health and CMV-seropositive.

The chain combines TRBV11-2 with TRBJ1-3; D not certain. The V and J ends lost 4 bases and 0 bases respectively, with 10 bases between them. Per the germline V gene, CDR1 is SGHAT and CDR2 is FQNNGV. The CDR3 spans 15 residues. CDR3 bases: TGTGCCAGCAGCTCTATCCCGATCTCTGGAAACACCATATATTTT. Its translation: CASSSIPISGNTIYF.

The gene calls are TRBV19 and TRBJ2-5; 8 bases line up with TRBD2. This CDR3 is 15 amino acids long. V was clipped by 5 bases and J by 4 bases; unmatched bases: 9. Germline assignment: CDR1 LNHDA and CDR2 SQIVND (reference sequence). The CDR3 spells CASSSIPGLGETQYF. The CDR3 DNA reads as TGTGCCAGTAGTTCCATCCCGGGACTAGGAGAGACCCAGTACTTC.

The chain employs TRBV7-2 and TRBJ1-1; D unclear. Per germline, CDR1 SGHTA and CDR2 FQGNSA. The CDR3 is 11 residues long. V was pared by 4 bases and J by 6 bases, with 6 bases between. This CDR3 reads CASSSRAEAFF. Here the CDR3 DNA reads TGTGCCAGCAGCTCGAGGGCTGAAGCTTTCTTT.

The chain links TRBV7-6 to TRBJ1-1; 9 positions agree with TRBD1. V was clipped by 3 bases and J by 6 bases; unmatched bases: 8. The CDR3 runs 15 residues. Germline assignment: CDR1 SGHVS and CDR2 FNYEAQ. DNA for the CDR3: TGTGCCAGCAGCTTCCAAGAGGGACAGGGAGCTGAAGCTTTCTTT. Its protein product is CASSFQEGQGAEAFF.

The CDR3 here is CASSKGGFGTEAFF. The DNA for the CDR3 is TGTGCCAGTAGTAAGGGAGGGTTCGGCACTGAAGCTTTCTTT. This sequence joins TRBV19 and TRBJ1-1; no clear D gene. Germline V gene sequence: CDR1 LNHDA, CDR2 SQIVND (reference sequence). This CDR3 region has 14 residues. Trimming pared 4 bases from V and 4 bases from J, leaving 13 bases between.

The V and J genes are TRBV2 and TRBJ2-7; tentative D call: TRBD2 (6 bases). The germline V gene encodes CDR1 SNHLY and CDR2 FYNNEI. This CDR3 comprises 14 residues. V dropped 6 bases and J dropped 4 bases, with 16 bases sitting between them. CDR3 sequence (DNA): TGTGCCAGCAGCCCCACTCGCGGGGCTTACGAGCAGTACTTC. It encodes CASSPTRGAYEQYF.

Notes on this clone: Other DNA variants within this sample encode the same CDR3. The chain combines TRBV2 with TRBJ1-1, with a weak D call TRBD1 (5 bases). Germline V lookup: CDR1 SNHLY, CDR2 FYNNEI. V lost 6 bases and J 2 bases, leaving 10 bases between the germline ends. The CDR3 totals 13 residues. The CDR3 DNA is TGTGCCAGCAGCTCTCAGGGTAACACTGAAGCTTTCTTT. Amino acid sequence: CASSSQGNTEAFF.

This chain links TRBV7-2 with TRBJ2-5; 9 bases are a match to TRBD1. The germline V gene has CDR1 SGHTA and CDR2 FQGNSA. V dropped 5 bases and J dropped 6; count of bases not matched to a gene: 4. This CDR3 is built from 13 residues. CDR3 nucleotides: TGTGCCAGCAGCGCGGGACAGGGACAGACCCAGTACTTC. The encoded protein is CASSAGQGQTQYF.